The 15 T cell receptor beta chains below were found in one sample sequenced in a study of blood T cell repertoires in COVID-19. Method: immunoSEQ multiplex PCR; TCRdb's copy keeps in-frame clones and lacks some. The table records approximately 300,000 clones, around 90% of them present only once. Specimen: PBMCs or T cells enriched from blood (not recorded which). The receptor source for this set is a woman aged 25 to 39 who had recovered from COVID-19.

The rearrangement uses TRBV6-5 and TRBJ2-1, with unresolved D. With 0 bases removed from V and 9 bases from J, the gap between germline ends came to 3 bases. Germline V lookup: CDR1 MNHEY, CDR2 SVGAGI. The CDR3 loop spans 11 amino acids. The CDR3 sequence: CASSYSSEQFF. The DNA of the CDR3 is TGTGCCAGCAGTTACTCGAGTGAGCAGTTCTTC.

The chain carries TRBV5-1 and TRBJ1-1; 10 bases are a match to TRBD1. CDR1 SGHRS and CDR2 YFSETQ come from the germline V gene. After removal of 2 bases from V and 1 base from J, the junction contained 11 bases not matched to a gene. This CDR3 has 18 residues. This CDR3 reads CASSLTVPGQGWNTEAFF. The CDR3 DNA follows: TGCGCCAGCAGCTTAACTGTCCCGGGACAGGGGTGGAACACTGAAGCTTTCTTT.

The genes are TRBV4-3 and TRBJ2-3, with D hard to call. This CDR3 comprises 13 residues. Germline CDR1 and CDR2: LGHNA and YSLEER. V was pared by 2 bases and J by 2 bases, with 5 bases between. CDR3 sequence: CASSQPNTDTQYF. The CDR3 DNA is TGCGCCAGCAGCCAACCAAACACAGATACGCAGTATTTT.

The chain joins TRBV7-2 to TRBJ1-2; 7 bases align to TRBD1. Germline-derived CDR1 and CDR2 are SGHTA and FQGNSA. V was pared by 5 bases and J by 5 bases, with 5 bases of the junction left unmatched. The CDR3 is 13 amino acids. The CDR3 loop reads CASSPGTAYGYTF. The DNA of the CDR3 is TGTGCCAGCAGCCCCGGGACAGCTTATGGCTACACCTTC.

V usage is TRBV6-4 and J usage is TRBJ2-5, with D perhaps TRBD1 (6 bases). The CDR3 runs 16 residues. Looked up from germline, CDR1 is MRHNA and CDR2 is SNTAGT. Trimming left V 1 base short and J 1 base short, with 13 bases between. The CDR3 region has the DNA TGTGCCAGCAGTGACTATACCGGACAGAGCCAAGAGACCCAGTACTTC. Translating gives CASSDYTGQSQETQYF.

The chain links TRBV5-6 to TRBJ1-6; possible D gene TRBD1, 6 bases. The CDR3 consists of 14 residues. Trimming removed 4 bases at V and 4 bases at J, with 9 bases between. Germline V gene sequence: CDR1 SGHDT, CDR2 YYEEEE. The chain's CDR3 is CASSPQGYNSPLHF. CDR3 DNA sequence: TGTGCCAGCAGCCCGCAGGGGTATAATTCACCCCTCCACTTT.

This clone turned up a few times. This chain uses TRBV7-2 with TRBJ1-2, with 8 bases matching TRBD1. The V gene's germline CDR1 is SGHTA and CDR2 FQGNSA. The junction had 4 bases not matched to a gene; V was cut back by 4 bases and J by 3 bases. This CDR3 has 14 amino acids. CDR3 sequence (DNA): TGTGCCAGCAGCTCATGGGGACAGGACTATGGCTACACCTTC. Translated: CASSSWGQDYGYTF.

The chain carries TRBV5-5 and TRBJ2-3; tentative D call: TRBD1 (6 bases). The CDR3 spans 16 residues. Trimming cost V 1 base and J 0 bases, with 12 bases left between them. CDR1 SGHKS and CDR2 YYEKEE come from the germline V gene (reference sequence). CDR3 nucleotides: TGTGCCAGCAGCTTGAGGTCAGGGGCGAGCACAGATACGCAGTATTTT. Translation gives CASSLRSGASTDTQYF.

The chain combines TRBV6-4 with TRBJ2-4; 11 bases match TRBD2. Germline CDR1 is MRHNA and CDR2 is SNTAGT. After removal of 5 bases from V and 0 bases from J, the junction contained 3 bases not matched to a gene. CDR3 size: 16 residues. Here the CDR3 DNA reads TGTGCCAGCAGTCCACTAGCGGGAGAAGCCAAAAACATTCAGTACTTC. It yields the protein CASSPLAGEAKNIQYF.

The V and J genes are TRBV7-2 and TRBJ2-3; no reliable D call. V lost 1 base, J lost 9 bases, and 14 bases lay in between. Germline-derived CDR1 and CDR2 are SGHTA and FQGNSA. There are 14 residues in the CDR3. In nucleotides, the CDR3 is TGTGCCAGCAGCTTAGATTTGGCAGGCCGAACGCAGTATTTT. The encoded protein is CASSLDLAGRTQYF.

The J gene is TRBJ1-2, the V gene TRBV12-5; D is perhaps TRBD1 (6 bases). Germline V gene data show CDR1 as LGHNT and CDR2 as FRNRAP. V was trimmed by 5 bases and J by 7 bases, leaving 11 bases between them. The CDR3 totals 12 residues. The CDR3 protein is CASGIPGAGYTF. DNA of the CDR3: TGTGCTAGTGGTATACCAGGGGCTGGCTACACCTTC.

This clone has a single count. This chain uses TRBV9 with TRBJ2-2; TRBD2 matches at 14 bases. Germline V gene sequence: CDR1 SGDLS, CDR2 YYNGEE. With 4 bases clipped from V and 6 bases from J, the junction kept 11 bases outside the gene matches. CDR3 length: 18 residues. CDR3 nucleotide sequence: TGTGCCAGCAGCATGCCCGGGACTAGCGGGAGAATCGCCGGGGAGCTGTTTTTT. Translated, it gives CASSMPGTSGRIAGELFF.

This clone occurred once. The chain links TRBV19 to TRBJ2-7, with TRBD2 as a possible D gene (5 bases). Germline loops: CDR1 LNHDA, CDR2 SQIVND (reference sequence). The germline V and J ends were trimmed by 3 bases and 3 bases, with 12 bases remaining between them. The CDR3 has 14 amino acids. For the CDR3, the DNA is TGTGCCAGTAGTATGGAGAGCGGAGACTACGAGCAGTACTTC. Its translation is CASSMESGDYEQYF.

This clone has just a few counts. CDR3 residues: CASSLHPGSTGELFF. The CDR3 DNA sequence: TGTGCCAGCAGCTTACATCCAGGAAGCACCGGGGAGCTGTTTTTT. The chain links TRBV7-3 to TRBJ2-2; D remains ambiguous. This CDR3 spans 15 amino acids. The germline V gene has CDR1 SGHTA and CDR2 FQGTGA. V lost 2 bases and J lost 4, with 11 bases in between.

This clone was recorded only once. V is TRBV4-1 and J is TRBJ1-2, with 9 nucleotides matching TRBD1. J gave up 4 bases and V 3 bases, and 6 bases lay outside the gene matches. CDR3 length equals 15 residues. In germline, CDR1 is MGHRA, CDR2 YSYEKL. CDR3 bases: TGCGCCAGCAGCCAGGGACAGGGTATGGGCTATGGCTACACCTTC. It translates to CASSQGQGMGYGYTF.